This TCR beta chain was sequenced during a study of human T cells and chemical hapten exposure. Study-wide context: Epicutaneous patch tests delivered 0.01% DPC to the upper back, with evaluation at 6 days. Per-sample TCR yield variability stemmed mainly from small pooled library volume differences. Overall study findings and caveats: The study found that PT1 expanded TCR counts correlated positively with patch test score.

The table lists this clonotype with a few counts. Its target is unknown. Time point described: pre-sensitization, week 0. Treatment specified: therapeutic diphenylcyclopropenone sensitization with weekly scalp DPC. Each donor was an alopecia patient between 18 and 70 years of age who qualified for DPC. TCRdb processed the RACE reads anew with MiXCR; each CDR3 protein has one entry. The sample includes more than 150,000 distinct CDR3 sequences, just under 30% seen only once; the top ten take roughly 3%. The germline V gene has CDR1 LGHNA and CDR2 YSLEER. Trimming took 4 bases from V and 7 from J, leaving 14 bases between them. This CDR3 spans 14 amino acids.

The chain combines TRBV4-3 with TRBJ1-5; D unresolved. Sample: whole blood, taken in connection with sensitization to the hapten diphenylcyclopropenone (DPC). This receptor was taken from a woman in her twenties or thirties with alopecia areata. Some clones in this sample may be carry-over from other donors' samples. CDR3: CASSPEAGNQPQHF. For the CDR3, the DNA is TGCGCCAGCAGCCCCGAGGCGGGGAACCAGCCCCAGCATTTT.